The present T cell receptor (beta chain) was sequenced within a study of identical twins. This clonotype was counted between two and nine times. TCRdb fed the 5' RACE reads into MiXCR, producing one record per CDR3 protein. The sample contains hundreds of thousands of distinct CDR3 sequences, around 22% of which appear only once. This CDR3 contains 14 residues. V was pared by 0 bases and J by 3 bases, with 9 bases between. CDR1 is SGHRS, CDR2 YFSETQ, per germline. These data also featured in a second study, about yellow fever vaccine responses in identical twins.

V usage is TRBV5-1 and J usage is TRBJ1-2; no clear D. This clonotype was obtained from a woman under 30 in good health. Sequencing input: CD4+ T cells sorted from blood. CDR3 sequence: CASSLELLHYGYTF. In nucleotides, the CDR3 is TGCGCCAGCAGCTTGGAACTTCTGCACTATGGCTACACCTTC.